This T cell receptor beta chain emerged from a study of identifying expanded T cells in peripheral blood. Data came from immunoSEQ multiplex PCR; TCRdb stores just in-frame clones and leaves some out. This table has 70,000 or so clones, 90% appearing once. About this clone itself: Its antigen is unknown.

Findings of the study overall: Two-week clone count variance significantly increased as total template count grew. Over two and four weeks, about 15 and 19 clones changed, versus 1.2 between replicates.

No infections or other immune events were documented during collection. What was sequenced was blood. The clonotype was recovered from a person aged 18 to 75 in good health.

The CDR3 sequence is CASMTDRGTGNTIYF. The CDR3 DNA is TGTGCCAGCATGACGGACAGGGGGACTGGAAACACCATATATTTT. The chain uses TRBV2 and TRBJ1-3; 10 bases match TRBD1. This CDR3 region has 15 residues. Per germline, CDR1 SNHLY and CDR2 FYNNEI. Trimming took 7 bases from V and 2 from J; bases not matched to a gene: 5.